The 8 T cell receptor beta chains reported below all come from one sample, sequenced in a study of Graves' ophthalmopathy and Graves' hyperthyroidism. Researchers took RNA transcripts and amplified TCR beta CDR3 regions from them. RT-PCR with HTBI primers came first, then second-round multiplex PCR. TCRdb re-called the multiplex PCR reads with MiXCR, one entry per CDR3 protein. Of about 400,000 distinct CDR3 sequences listed, around 21% were seen once; the top ten hold 3%. Sequenced: peripheral blood. These receptors all stem from a woman aged 18 to 35 with stable Graves' hyperthyroidism.

This clonotype was recorded once. The genes are TRBV6-2 or TRBV6-3 and TRBJ2-5; 8 nucleotides agree with TRBD2. The J segment lost 1 base and the V segment lost 6 bases, leaving 7 bases of the junction unmatched. This CDR3 region has 15 residues. The germline CDR1 and CDR2 sequences are MNHEY and SVGEGT. The CDR3 region is CASSTRTSFQETQYF. The CDR3 region has the DNA TGTGCCAGCAGCACCCGGACTAGCTTCCAAGAGACCCAGTACTTC.

The chain links TRBV6-1 to TRBJ2-7; D may be TRBD2 (6 bases). The V end was cut by 7 bases, the J end by 5 bases, with 21 bases between. CDR1 is MNHNS and CDR2 is SASEGT in the germline V gene. There are 15 residues in the CDR3. DNA for the CDR3: TGTGCCAGCAACGGGGTGCGGGACGGGCAGAACGAGCAGTACTTC. Its protein is CASNGVRDGQNEQYF.

Worth noting for this clonotype: A single base separates this from a much larger clone, so it may be a read error. CDR3 region: CAWSPQGDQPQHF. In nucleotides, the CDR3 is TGTGCCTGGAGTCCACAAGGGGATCAGCCCCAGCATTTT. V and J are TRBV30 and TRBJ1-5, with a weak D call TRBD1 (5 bases). CDR1 and CDR2 (germline): GTSNPN, SVGIG (reference sequence). The V end was cut by 2 bases, the J end by 5 bases, with 10 bases between. CDR3 length equals 13 residues.

This clonotype was seen just once. The chain joins TRBV6-1 to TRBJ1-2; the match to TRBD1 covers 7 bases. The CDR3 length is 14 residues. V dropped 6 bases and J dropped 4; count of bases not matched to a gene: 8. Germline lookup yields CDR1 MNHNS and CDR2 SASEGT. This CDR3 reads CASRRQGSAYGYTF. Here the CDR3 DNA reads TGTGCCAGCAGGCGACAGGGTAGCGCCTATGGCTACACCTTC.

The chain recombines TRBV28 with TRBJ2-4, with TRBD2 matching 13 bases. The germline CDR1 and CDR2 sequences are MDHEN and SYDVKM. Trimming took 3 bases from V and 0 from J; bases not matched to a gene: 11. The CDR3 covers 20 residues. The CDR3 loop is CASSLGLAGSRGIAKNIQYF. The CDR3, as DNA: TGTGCCAGCAGTTTGGGACTAGCGGGGTCCCGTGGGATAGCCAAAAACATTCAGTACTTC. Together with reference TRBV28 and TRBJ2-4, the CDR3 gives the full variable domain: DVKVTQSSRYLVKRTGEKVFLECVQDMDHENMFWYRQDPGLGLRLIYFSYDVKMKEKGDIPEGYSVSREKKERFSLILESASTNQTSMYLCASSLGLAGSRGIAKNIQYFGAGTRLSVL.

The genes are TRBV12-3 or TRBV12-4 and TRBJ2-2; the D gene is possibly TRBD2 (6 bases). V was trimmed by 3 bases and J by 1 base, leaving 12 bases between them. This CDR3 is built from 16 residues. This CDR3 is CASSFFGGLNTGELFF. For the CDR3, the DNA is TGTGCCAGCAGTTTTTTCGGGGGTCTGAACACCGGGGAGCTGTTTTTT.

The sample holds many counts of this clonotype. The V call is TRBV24-1, the J call TRBJ2-2; D unresolved. The CDR3 consists of 14 residues. The germline CDR1 and CDR2 sequences are KGHDR and SFDVKD. The V end lost 6 bases, the J end lost 3 bases, and 10 bases lay between the germline ends. CDR3 amino acids: CATSPKAYTGELFF. CDR3 in DNA: TGTGCCACCAGTCCGAAGGCCTACACCGGGGAGCTGTTTTTT.

This clonotype appeared many times. The chain is built from TRBV30 and TRBJ1-1, with 9 bases aligning to TRBD1. CDR1 is GTSNPN and CDR2 is SVGIG in the germline V gene (reference sequence). The CDR3 is made up of 11 amino acids. V was clipped by 3 bases and J by 8 bases; unmatched bases: 1. CDR3 protein: CAWRGQGEAFF. Here the CDR3 DNA reads TGTGCCTGGAGGGGACAGGGAGAAGCTTTCTTT.